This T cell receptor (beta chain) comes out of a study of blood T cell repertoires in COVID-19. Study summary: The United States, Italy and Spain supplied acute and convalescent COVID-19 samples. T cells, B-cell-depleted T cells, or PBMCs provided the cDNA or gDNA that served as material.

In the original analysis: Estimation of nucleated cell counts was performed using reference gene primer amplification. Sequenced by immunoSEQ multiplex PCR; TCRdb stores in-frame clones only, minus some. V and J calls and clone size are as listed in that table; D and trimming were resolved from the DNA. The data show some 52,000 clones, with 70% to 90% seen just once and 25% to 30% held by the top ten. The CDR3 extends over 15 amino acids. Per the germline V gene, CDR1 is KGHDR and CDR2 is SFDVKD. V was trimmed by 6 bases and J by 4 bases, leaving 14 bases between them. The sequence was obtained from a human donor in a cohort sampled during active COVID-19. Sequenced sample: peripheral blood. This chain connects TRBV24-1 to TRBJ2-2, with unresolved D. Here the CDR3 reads CATSPGRKFTGELFF. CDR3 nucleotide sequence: TGTGCCACCAGTCCGGGTCGCAAGTTCACCGGGGAGCTGTTTTTT.